These T cell receptor beta chains were read from a single sample in a study of blood T cell repertoires in COVID-19. The assay was immunoSEQ multiplex PCR, and TCRdb's table has in-frame clones only and misses some. In the table there are around 150,000 clones, roughly nine tenths of which are singletons. Source material: peripheral blood. The receptor source for this set is a woman aged 55-70 years with active COVID-19. CDR3s include the opening cysteine and the closing phenylalanine or tryptophan.

j_gene,v_gene,CDR3aa
TRBJ1-2,TRBV9,CASSGDGYGYTF
TRBJ2-2,TRBV11-3,CASSPGGGAYNTGELFF
TRBJ1-2,TRBV7-3,CASSLESGANYGYTF
TRBJ2-5,TRBV5-6,CASTDSGSEQTQYF
TRBJ1-2,TRBV6-5,CASSSAGTGGGYTF
TRBJ2-1,TRBV7-8,CASSLVAGERNEQFF
TRBJ2-1,TRBV28,CASSLTSGTSGSRFVYNEQFF
TRBJ2-4,TRBV3-1/TRBV3-2,CASSQEWRAAKNIQYF
TRBJ2-1,TRBV25-1,CASSNSAGGSYNEQFF
TRBJ1-2,TRBV7-2,CASSLEGQGNYGYTF
TRBJ2-7,TRBV18,CASSPPGLYEQYF
TRBJ2-4,TRBV5-8,CASGQGEKLAKNIQYF
TRBJ2-7,TRBV12-3/TRBV12-4,CASSLGVSYEQYF
TRBJ2-5,TRBV5-4,CASSLAMDRGKETQYF
TRBJ2-7,TRBV19,CARRQTQYEQYF
TRBJ1-1,TRBV10-2,CASLGHPNTEAFF
TRBJ2-7,TRBV7-9,CASSLGRDFYEQYF
TRBJ1-1,TRBV25-1,CASSEGGGTEAFF
TRBJ2-5,TRBV28,CASSFSGRGKPQETQYF
TRBJ2-2,TRBV7-2,CASSFLQPGGELFF
TRBJ2-3,TRBV6-6,CASSRTSGRAGTDTQYF
TRBJ2-3,TRBV5-4,CASRVGGRSTDTQYF
TRBJ2-2,TRBV11-3,CASSKGQSNTGELFF
TRBJ2-7,TRBV7-2,CASSPGLAGTGSSYEQYF